The clone carrying this T cell receptor (beta chain) was seen a single time. This sample also contains other DNA sequences that code for the same CDR3. The sample belongs to a study of blood T cell repertoires in COVID-19. Trimming shortened V by 0 bases and J by 0 bases, and 10 bases separated the two germline ends. This CDR3 has 17 residues. CDR1 and CDR2 (germline): SGDLS, YYNGEE. Study processing details: Counts of nucleated cells, estimated from reference gene primer amplification, were obtained. Generated by immunoSEQ multiplex PCR, the TCRdb table keeps only in-frame clones and is missing some. V and J calls and clone size are those listed in that table; D and trimming were worked out from the DNA. The data contain around 240,000 clones, 90% to 95% of them singletons.

This TCR came from a human donor in a cohort exposed to, infected with or recovered from COVID-19 (not recorded which). The donor label of this sample is uncertain. The genes are TRBV9 and TRBJ2-6; D gene ambiguous. The specimen sequenced was PBMCs or T cells enriched from blood (not recorded which). This chain's CDR3 is CASSVDGGSSGANVLTF. CDR3 DNA sequence: TGTGCCAGCAGCGTAGACGGCGGCAGCTCTGGGGCCAACGTCCTGACTTTC.